This T cell receptor beta chain was sequenced in a study of CXCR3-negative and CXCR3-positive naive CD8 T cells. TRB cDNA was prepared as libraries by UMI-labeled 5' RACE. TCRdb re-called the 5' RACE reads; every CDR3 protein appears as one record, without DNA. Here the sample table reports around 90,000 distinct CDR3 sequences. CDR3 size: 16 residues. Germline-derived CDR1 and CDR2 are LGHNA and YNFKEQ. The TCR originated in a human donor in good health. Some clones in this sample may be carry-over from other donors' samples. What was sequenced was naive CXCR3- CD8+ T cells from blood. Stated subset: CD45RO-CCR7+CD27+CD95- naive CD8+ T cells lacking CXCR3 (TNR3-). V usage is TRBV4-2 and J usage is TRBJ2-1; the TCRdb D gene call, TRBD2, has no DNA to confirm it. CDR3 loop: CASSQGAAGGDNEQFF.